The clone carrying this TCR beta chain was seen repeatedly, ten times or more. From RNA transcripts, TCR beta CDR3 regions were amplified. RT-PCR in the first round (using the HTBI primer set) targeted the TCR CDR3. MiXCR, run by TCRdb on the multiplex PCR reads, gives a single entry per CDR3 protein. The profile covers around 380,000 distinct CDR3 sequences, with about 13% appearing a single time and around 21% taken by the ten largest. With 0 bases removed from V and 1 base from J, the gap between germline ends came to 7 bases. This CDR3 comprises 14 residues. The germline gives CDR1 SGDLS, CDR2 YYNGEE. The data originate from a study of T cells in Graves' hyperthyroidism and ophthalmopathy. The study collected blood at first hyperthyroidism diagnosis, before any ophthalmopathy symptoms arose.

The sample was blood. The receptor was derived from a man under 40 with Graves' hyperthyroidism that later progressed to Graves' ophthalmopathy. This chain connects TRBV9 to TRBJ1-1; no clear D. The CDR3, as DNA: TGTGCCAGCAGCGTAGATGTAAGGAACACTGAAGCTTTCTTT. It specifies CASSVDVRNTEAFF.